The 31 T cell receptor beta chains below come from one sample, sequenced in a study of human T cells and chemical hapten exposure (dated by TCRdb to about 2021). The sample's time point label, decoded: patch test 1, 2 weeks after DPC sensitization. What the treatment or condition label conveys for this sample: therapeutic diphenylcyclopropenone sensitization with weekly scalp DPC. The library was made by RACE. Sequencing used a NextSeq 500. TCRdb handled the public reads itself, with Q25 trimming in fastp and clone calling in MiXCR, and kept productive beta chains. Every CDR3 protein is listed once, alongside the most common genes and DNA of its rows. The sample table holds some 350,000 distinct CDR3 sequences, of which approximately 6.3% were seen once. The ten largest make up about 8% of the sample. The specimen was whole blood, collected in connection with sensitization to the hapten diphenylcyclopropenone (DPC). The receptors shown here come from a woman between 18 and 29 years old with alopecia areata. Some clones in this sample may be carry-over from other donors' samples.

This clonotype was detected ten times or more. V usage is TRBV12-5 and J usage is TRBJ1-1; possible D gene TRBD1, 5 bases. The V gene's germline CDR1 is LGHNT and CDR2 FRNRAP. CDR3 length: 18 amino acids. V lost 1 base to trimming and J lost 1 base, with 19 bases between them. The CDR3 nucleotides read TGTGCTAGTGGTTTGGCGGTAGGGTCACAGGCATGGAACACTGAAGCTTTCTTT. Amino acid sequence: CASGLAVGSQAWNTEAFF.

The sample holds many counts of this clonotype. The chain combines TRBV5-5 with TRBJ2-5; 9 bases are shared with TRBD1. Trimming at V came to 3 bases and at J to 5 bases, leaving 2 bases not matched to a gene. Germline V gives CDR1 SGHKS, CDR2 YYEKEE (reference sequence). The CDR3 totals 13 residues. Written as DNA, the CDR3 is TGTGCCAGCAGCTCGACAGGGGGTGAGACCCAGTACTTC. This codes for CASSSTGGETQYF.

This clonotype has just a few counts. V is TRBV6-2 or TRBV6-3 and J is TRBJ2-7, with TRBD1 identical over 7 bases. Germline V gives CDR1 MNHEY, CDR2 SVGEGT. The CDR3 covers 15 residues. After removal of 6 bases from V and 4 bases from J, the junction contained 12 bases not matched to a gene. The CDR3 DNA reads as TGTGCCAGCAGCACTCCCCGGGACAGAAAATACGAGCAGTACTTC. Its translation: CASSTPRDRKYEQYF.

V is TRBV6-1 and J is TRBJ2-2; the D is unclear. The CDR3 covers 15 residues. Germline V lookup: CDR1 MNHNS, CDR2 SASEGT. Trimming removed 10 bases at V and 0 bases at J, with 15 bases between. CDR3 sequence: CATKQGPANTGELFF. Written as DNA, the CDR3 is TGTGCCACCAAACAAGGACCTGCGAACACCGGGGAGCTGTTTTTT.

This chain connects TRBV12-3 or TRBV12-4 to TRBJ2-3, with a possible D match to TRBD1 (6 bases). Trimming cost V 5 bases and J 5 bases, with 14 bases left between them. This CDR3 region has 14 residues. CDR3 sequence reads: CASSPLGGRDTQYF. The CDR3 DNA is TGTGCCAGCAGTCCGCTTGGGGGCCGAGATACGCAGTATTTT.

In this sample, this clonotype turned up many times. This chain connects TRBV29-1 to TRBJ2-3; 7 positions match TRBD2. CDR3 length equals 12 residues. V shed 7 bases and J 8 bases; nucleotides not matched to a gene: 9. Germline CDR1 reads SQVTM; CDR2 reads ANQGSEA. CDR3 in amino acids: CSASLADATQYF. CDR3 DNA: TGCAGCGCAAGTCTAGCGGACGCTACGCAGTATTTT.

The chain employs TRBV10-3 and TRBJ2-2; D is perhaps TRBD1 or TRBD2 (5 bases each). V was pared by 8 bases and J by 6 bases, with 13 bases between. The CDR3 has 13 amino acids. Germline CDR1 and CDR2: ENHRY and SYGVKD. CDR3 amino acids: CAIGFGDAGELFF. The CDR3 bases are TGTGCCATCGGATTCGGGGACGCCGGGGAGCTGTTTTTT.

This clonotype was counted only a few times. The chain carries TRBV7-8 and TRBJ1-5, with TRBD1 as a possible D gene (5 bases). Germline V gives CDR1 SGHVS, CDR2 FQNEAQ. Between the trimmed V and J ends, which lost 3 bases and 5 bases, there was a span of 11 bases. CDR3 length equals 14 residues. CDR3 sequence reads: CASSFRTPDQPQHF. DNA of the CDR3: TGTGCCAGCAGCTTCAGGACACCCGATCAGCCCCAGCATTTT. Looking up the rest from reference TRBV7-8 and TRBJ1-5 gives the full variable domain: GAGVSQSPRYKVAKRGQDVALRCDPISGHVSLFWYQQALGQGPEFLTYFQNEAQLDKSGLPSDRFFAERPEGSVSTLKIQRTQQEDSAVYLCASSFRTPDQPQHFGDGTRLSIL.

The rearrangement joins TRBV29-1 to TRBJ1-2, with D hard to call. The CDR3 covers 10 residues. In germline, CDR1 is SQVTM, CDR2 ANQGSEA. V shed 7 bases and J shed 6 bases, with 9 bases lying between them. The CDR3 region is CSANSDGYTF. CDR3 bases: TGCAGCGCGAATAGTGATGGCTACACCTTC.

This clonotype was seen a handful of times. The chain couples TRBV12-3 or TRBV12-4 to TRBJ2-7; tentative D call: TRBD1 (6 bases). This CDR3 is built from 14 residues. The V gene lost 4 bases and the J gene lost 6 bases, with 16 bases spanning the gap. The DNA for the CDR3 is TGTGCCAGCAGTTCTGGGCAGGGGCGGTCCGAGCAGTACTTC. Protein: CASSSGQGRSEQYF.

This chain uses TRBV19 with TRBJ1-5, with D possibly TRBD1 on 5 matching bases. The CDR3 runs to 14 residues. V was shortened by 8 bases and J by 2 bases, with 13 bases between the two germline ends. In germline, CDR1 is LNHDA, CDR2 SQIVND (reference sequence). The CDR3 nucleotides read TGTGCCAGTCGGGACCTCGGGGGCAATCAGCCCCAGCATTTT. Residues: CASRDLGGNQPQHF.

There are many counts of this clonotype. This chain links TRBV7-2 with TRBJ2-3; 13 positions agree with TRBD2. This CDR3 spans 17 amino acids. J gave up 4 bases and V 5 bases, and 9 bases lay outside the gene matches. Germline loops: CDR1 SGHTA, CDR2 FQGNSA. The CDR3: CASSPTSGGAGADTQYF. The CDR3 DNA is TGTGCCAGCAGCCCAACTAGCGGGGGGGCCGGGGCAGATACGCAGTATTTT.

This clonotype was observed a handful of times. The CDR3 coding sequence is TGCAGTGCTAGAGGTAGAAGCGGGCAAGAGACCCAGTACTTC. Its translation: CSARGRSGQETQYF. The rearrangement joins TRBV20-1 to TRBJ2-5; TRBD2 is a possible D gene (6 bases). The germline V and J ends were trimmed by 1 base and 2 bases, with 11 bases remaining between them. The CDR3 spans 14 residues. Germline loops: CDR1 DFQATT, CDR2 SNEGSKA (reference sequence).

This clonotype appeared many times. The rearrangement joins TRBV4-3 to TRBJ2-5, with D possibly TRBD1 on 6 matching bases. CDR1 and CDR2 from the germline V gene are LGHNA and YSLEER. With 5 bases removed from V and 5 bases from J, the gap between germline ends came to 12 bases. The length of the CDR3 is 13 residues. CDR3 region: CASSGTSDETQYF. Written as DNA, the CDR3 is TGCGCCAGCAGCGGGACATCGGACGAGACCCAGTACTTC.

This clonotype was counted many times. The chain employs TRBV4-1 and TRBJ1-1; no definite D call. The CDR3 consists of 13 residues. Trimming took off 4 bases at V and 2 bases at J, with 8 bases between the two ends. Germline V gene lookup returns CDR1 MGHRA and CDR2 YSYEKL. The CDR3 reads CASSPVFNTEAFF. Here the CDR3 DNA reads TGCGCCAGCAGCCCAGTTTTCAACACTGAAGCTTTCTTT.

This clonotype has more than one count but fewer than ten. The chain is built from TRBV6-2 or TRBV6-3 and TRBJ2-3, with 9 bases fitting TRBD2. After removal of 2 bases from V and 1 base from J, the junction contained 4 bases not matched to a gene. This CDR3 has 16 residues. Germline V lookup: CDR1 MNHEY, CDR2 SVGEGT. CDR3 sequence: CASSYGASGGTDTQYF. For the CDR3, the DNA is TGTGCCAGCAGTTACGGGGCTAGCGGGGGCACAGATACGCAGTATTTT.

There are a few counts of this clonotype. This chain joins TRBV24-1 and TRBJ1-3, with D unresolved. Deletions cut 4 bases from V and 0 bases from J, with 6 bases between. The CDR3 is 14 amino acids. Germline CDR1 KGHDR, CDR2 SFDVKD. The CDR3 nucleotides are TGTGCCACCAGTGACAGCTCCTCTGGAAACACCATATATTTT. Protein sequence: CATSDSSSGNTIYF.

The V call is TRBV6-1, the J call TRBJ1-2, with 7 positions matching TRBD1. V lost 7 bases, J lost 2 bases, and 7 bases stayed unmatched. From germline, CDR1 is MNHNS and CDR2 SASEGT. The length of the CDR3 is 14 residues. The CDR3 DNA is TGTGCCAGCACCCCGGGACAGCCGAACTATGGCTACACCTTC. Residues: CASTPGQPNYGYTF.

The CDR3 region is CASSQDYSVADTQYF. For the CDR3, the DNA is TGCGCCAGCAGCCAAGATTATAGCGTGGCAGATACGCAGTATTTT. This rearrangement joins TRBV4-3 to TRBJ2-3; TRBD2 is a possible D gene (5 bases). Trimming cost V 0 bases and J 4 bases, with 11 bases left between them. This CDR3 is 15 amino acids long. The V gene's germline CDR1 is LGHNA and CDR2 YSLEER.

This clonotype was seen more than once but under ten times. V is TRBV7-2 and J is TRBJ2-1, with D perhaps TRBD2 (6 bases). CDR3 length equals 17 residues. Looked up from germline, CDR1 is SGHTA and CDR2 is FQGNSA. The V end was cut by 5 bases, the J end by 5 bases, with 22 bases between. CDR3 region: CASSPKRGGRANNEQFF. The CDR3 DNA reads TGTGCCAGCAGCCCGAAGAGGGGAGGACGGGCGAACAATGAGCAGTTCTTC. Supplemented by reference TRBV7-2 and TRBJ2-1, the full variable domain reads GAGVSQSPSNKVTEKGKDVELRCDPISGHTALYWYRQSLGQGLEFLIYFQGNSAPDKSGLPSDRFSAERTGGSVSTLTIQRTQQEDSAVYLCASSPKRGGRANNEQFFGPGTRLTVL.

This chain links TRBV5-1 with TRBJ2-2; maybe TRBD2 (8 bases). V was trimmed by 5 bases and J by 2 bases, leaving 19 bases between them. This CDR3 region has 17 residues. The germline gives CDR1 SGHRS, CDR2 YFSETQ. DNA of the CDR3: TGCGCCAGCAGACAGGGGCTGGGACTAGAAAACACCGGGGAGCTGTTTTTT. It specifies CASRQGLGLENTGELFF.

This clonotype has a handful of counts. This rearrangement joins TRBV2 to TRBJ1-5, with D perhaps matching TRBD1 (6 bases). With 6 bases removed from V and 1 base from J, the gap between germline ends came to 13 bases. The CDR3 totals 15 residues. Germline V lookup: CDR1 SNHLY, CDR2 FYNNEI. The CDR3 bases are TGTGCCAGCAGGGAACTCCAGGGGAGCAATCAGCCCCAGCATTTT. Translation: CASRELQGSNQPQHF.

V is TRBV6-5 and J is TRBJ2-2; TRBD2 matches at 12 bases. J gave up 3 bases and V 5 bases, and 7 bases lay outside the gene matches. Per the germline V gene, CDR1 is MNHEY and CDR2 is SVGAGI. The CDR3 is 17 amino acids. In DNA, the CDR3 is TGTGCCAGCAGTCGTTTGACTAGCGGGGGATACACCGGGGAGCTGTTTTTT. Translating it yields CASSRLTSGGYTGELFF.

V gene TRBV12-5 combines with J gene TRBJ2-6; D unresolved. Germline assignment: CDR1 LGHNT and CDR2 FRNRAP. V was clipped by 0 bases and J by 4 bases, with 10 bases between them. The length of the CDR3 is 16 residues. In DNA, the CDR3 is TGTGCTAGTGGTTTGGTATTAGGGCCCGGGGCCAACGTCCTGACTTTC. Residues: CASGLVLGPGANVLTF.

Details on this clonotype: This may come from a read error, since a much larger clone is one base off. V gene TRBV7-2 combines with J gene TRBJ1-2; 7 nucleotides line up with TRBD1. Trimming cost V 5 bases and J 4 bases; bases outside gene matches: 4. Germline loops: CDR1 SGHTA, CDR2 FQGNSA. This CDR3 has 13 residues. In DNA, the CDR3 is TGTGCCAGCAGCCCTACAGGGGCCTATGGCTACACCTTC. It yields the protein CASSPTGAYGYTF.

In its sample, this clonotype was seen many times. The chain links TRBV6-1 to TRBJ2-1; unclear D gene. This CDR3 is built from 13 residues. Between the trimmed V and J ends, which lost 3 bases and 12 bases, there was a span of 15 bases. The germline gives CDR1 MNHNS, CDR2 SASEGT. The CDR3 coding sequence is TGTGCCAGCAGTGAGCTGGGTCCAGAGAGGCAGTTCTTC. It translates to CASSELGPERQFF.

This clonotype came up a few times. V and J are TRBV4-2 and TRBJ1-4, with D unresolved. The CDR3 covers 12 residues. Between the trimmed V and J ends, which lost 0 bases and 6 bases, there was a span of 2 bases. Per germline, CDR1 LGHNA and CDR2 YNFKEQ. CDR3 DNA: TGTGCCAGCAGCCAAGATTATGAAAAACTGTTTTTT. Translated: CASSQDYEKLFF.

The genes are TRBV6-1 and TRBJ2-6, with no clear D. Deletions cut 2 bases from V and 0 bases from J, with 11 bases between. The CDR3 consists of 17 residues. Germline V lookup: CDR1 MNHNS, CDR2 SASEGT. In DNA form, the CDR3 reads TGTGCCAGCAGTGAATACGCAGGCCTCTCTGGGGCCAACGTCCTGACTTTC. Residues: CASSEYAGLSGANVLTF.

This clonotype was counted at least ten times. The J gene is TRBJ1-1, the V gene TRBV7-3; D not certain. Between the trimmed V and J ends, which lost 5 bases and 4 bases, there was a span of 14 bases. This CDR3 contains 14 residues. CDR1 and CDR2 from the germline V gene are SGHTA and FQGTGA. CDR3 region: CASSPYIRTTEAFF. The DNA of the CDR3 is TGTGCCAGCAGCCCGTATATCAGAACCACTGAAGCTTTCTTT.

This clonotype was observed a handful of times. The CDR3 sequence: CASSLTGTNTGELFF. DNA of the CDR3: TGTGCCAGCAGCTTGACAGGGACGAACACCGGGGAGCTGTTTTTT. The gene calls are TRBV28 and TRBJ2-2; 7 bases agree with TRBD1. The V gene's germline CDR1 is MDHEN and CDR2 SYDVKM. The CDR3 length is 15 residues. The ends lost 6 bases at V and 0 bases at J; junction bases unmatched: 4. The full variable domain, rest sourced from reference TRBV28 and TRBJ2-2, is DVKVTQSSRYLVKRTGEKVFLECVQDMDHENMFWYRQDPGLGLRLIYFSYDVKMKEKGDIPEGYSVSREKKERFSLILESASTNQTSMYLCASSLTGTNTGELFFGEGSRLTVL.

This clonotype was seen many times. The chain has TRBV5-1 and TRBJ1-1, with D unclear. Trimming shortened V by 6 bases and J by 3 bases, and 12 bases separated the two germline ends. The V gene's germline CDR1 is SGHRS and CDR2 YFSETQ. The CDR3 contains 13 residues. CDR3 bases: TGCGCCAGCAACGGCCCCCCGGACACTGAAGCTTTCTTT. This sequence encodes CASNGPPDTEAFF.